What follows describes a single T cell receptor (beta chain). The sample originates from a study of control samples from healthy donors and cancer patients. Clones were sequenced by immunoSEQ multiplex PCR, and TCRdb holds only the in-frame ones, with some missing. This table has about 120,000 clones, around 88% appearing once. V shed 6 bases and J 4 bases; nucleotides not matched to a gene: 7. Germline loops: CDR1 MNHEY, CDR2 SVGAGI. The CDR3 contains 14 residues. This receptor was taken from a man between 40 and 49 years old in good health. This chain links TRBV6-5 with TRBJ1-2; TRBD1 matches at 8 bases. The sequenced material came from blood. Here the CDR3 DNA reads TGTGCCAGCAGATCACAGGGGGTGGGCTATGGCTACACCTTC. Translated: CASRSQGVGYGYTF.